This entry is about one T cell receptor beta chain. UMI-labeled 5' RACE yielded the TRB cDNA libraries. TCRdb reprocessed the 5' RACE reads and keeps a single row for each CDR3 protein, giving no DNA. The table lists about 130,000 distinct CDR3 sequences. This sample is part of a study of CXCR3-negative and CXCR3-positive naive CD8 T cells. This CDR3 comprises 13 residues. Germline CDR1 and CDR2: SQVTM and ANQGSEA. The source material was naive CXCR3- CD8+ T cells from blood. Sample subset: CD45RO-CCR7+CD27+CD95- naive CD8+ T cells lacking CXCR3 (TNR3-). The genes are TRBV29-1 and TRBJ2-3; TCRdb picks TRBD1, but there is no DNA to check that call. This TCR derives from a human donor in good health. Some clones in this sample may be carry-over from other donors' samples. CDR3: CSVTTGWTDTQYF.